This T cell receptor (beta chain) was profiled in a study of chronic HIV infection and antiretroviral therapy. V was clipped by 5 bases and J by 4 bases; unmatched bases: 6. CDR3 length equals 14 residues. From germline, CDR1 is SQVTM and CDR2 ANQGSEA. This clonotype occurred a few times. MiXCR, run by TCRdb on the 5' RACE reads, gives a single entry per CDR3 protein. This table has about 38,000 distinct CDR3 sequences, 8.2% appearing once. The chain links TRBV29-1 to TRBJ2-5; 11 bases fit TRBD2. The TCR originated in an adult who had HIV and had not received antiretroviral therapy, or was an uninfected healthy control (not recorded which). Sequenced input: peripheral blood. As DNA, the CDR3 is TGCAGCGTTAATGTAGCGGGAGGGGCAGAGACCCAGTACTTC. Amino acid sequence: CSVNVAGGAETQYF.